A selection of T cell receptor beta chains follows, all from one sample in a study of a mutant IDH1 vaccine in newly diagnosed glioma. Antigen specificity for these receptors is unknown. The assay was immunoSEQ multiplex PCR, and TCRdb's table has in-frame clones only and misses some. The table records about 58,000 clones, roughly 76% of them present only once. Source: PBMCs, taken from a glioma patient whose treatment included an IDH1 peptide vaccine. These receptors all come from a man aged 35-49 years with glioma. CDR3s include the opening cysteine and the closing phenylalanine or tryptophan. Each record gives: D gene, J gene, clone size, V gene, CDR3 DNA, CDR3 protein. D genes are given only for firm matches. Clone size, where shown, is once, few, many, or a class for clones that have expanded.

d_gene: .
j_gene: TRBJ2-5
abundance: .
v_gene: TRBV19
CDR3nt: TGTGCCAGTAGAGGGATCGGGGCAGGCCAAGAGACCCAGTACTTC
CDR3aa: CASRGIGAGQETQYF

d_gene: .
j_gene: TRBJ1-6
abundance: few
v_gene: TRBV9
CDR3nt: TGTGCCAGCAGAAAAACAGGGTCGGGTAATTCACCCCTCCACTTT
CDR3aa: CASRKTGSGNSPLHF

d_gene: .
j_gene: TRBJ1-3
abundance: .
v_gene: TRBV7-2
CDR3nt: TGTGCCAGCAGCTTACTCGGAAACTCTGGAAACACCATATATTTT
CDR3aa: CASSLLGNSGNTIYF

d_gene: .
j_gene: TRBJ2-1
abundance: .
v_gene: TRBV27
CDR3nt: TGTGCCAGCAGTCTCTTAGCCCTCAGCTCCTACAATGAGCAGTTCTTC
CDR3aa: CASSLLALSSYNEQFF

d_gene: .
j_gene: TRBJ2-7
abundance: .
v_gene: TRBV27
CDR3nt: TGTGCCAGCAGTTTATGGGGCGGCTACGAGCAGTACTTC
CDR3aa: CASSLWGGYEQYF

d_gene: .
j_gene: TRBJ2-5
abundance: .
v_gene: TRBV14
CDR3nt: TGTGCCAGCAGCCAGGAACAGGGATATGAGACCCAGTACTTC
CDR3aa: CASSQEQGYETQYF

d_gene: .
j_gene: TRBJ1-5
abundance: .
v_gene: TRBV28
CDR3nt: TGTGCCAGCAGTGGCGGGACGGCACAGGGTCTCAATCAGCCCCAGCATTTT
CDR3aa: CASSGGTAQGLNQPQHF

d_gene: TRBD1
j_gene: TRBJ2-7
abundance: many
v_gene: TRBV5-1
CDR3nt: TGCGCCAGCAGCGACGGGACAGGGGACGAGCAGTACTTC
CDR3aa: CASSDGTGDEQYF

d_gene: TRBD1
j_gene: TRBJ1-1
abundance: .
v_gene: TRBV6-1
CDR3nt: TGTGCCAGCAGTTCCACGGGACAGCTTGAAGCTTTCTTT
CDR3aa: CASSSTGQLEAFF

d_gene: .
j_gene: TRBJ2-1
abundance: .
v_gene: TRBV5-4
CDR3nt: TGTGCCAGCAGCCGAGAACTTAAATATGAGCAGTTCTTC
CDR3aa: CASSRELKYEQFF

d_gene: .
j_gene: TRBJ1-2
abundance: .
v_gene: TRBV7-9
CDR3nt: TGTGCCAGCAGCTTACTCTCCTTAGGAGGGGATGGCTACACCTTC
CDR3aa: CASSLLSLGGDGYTF

d_gene: TRBD2
j_gene: TRBJ2-7
abundance: .
v_gene: TRBV19
CDR3nt: TGTGCCAGTAGTCCCCAACTAGCGGGAAGCTCCTACGAGCAGTACTTC
CDR3aa: CASSPQLAGSSYEQYF

d_gene: .
j_gene: TRBJ1-3
abundance: .
v_gene: TRBV5-1
CDR3nt: TGCGCCAGCAGCTCGAAACTATCAGGGGTCTCTGGAAACACCATATATTTT
CDR3aa: CASSSKLSGVSGNTIYF

d_gene: TRBD1
j_gene: TRBJ2-7
abundance: .
v_gene: TRBV7-9
CDR3nt: TGTGCCAGCAGCTTCACCGGGACAGTCTCCTACGAGCAGTACTTC
CDR3aa: CASSFTGTVSYEQYF

d_gene: TRBD1
j_gene: TRBJ2-6
abundance: .
v_gene: TRBV29-1
CDR3nt: TGCAGCGTTGAACAGGGGGAAGGGGCCAACGTCCTGACTTTC
CDR3aa: CSVEQGEGANVLTF

d_gene: TRBD2
j_gene: TRBJ2-1
abundance: .
v_gene: TRBV27
CDR3nt: TGTGCCAGCCGGAGCGGGAGTCCCTTTAATGAGCAGTTCTTC
CDR3aa: CASRSGSPFNEQFF

d_gene: .
j_gene: TRBJ1-4
abundance: .
v_gene: TRBV7-2
CDR3nt: TGTGCCAGCAGCTTAGGTCCAACTAATGAAAAACTGTTTTTT
CDR3aa: CASSLGPTNEKLFF

d_gene: .
j_gene: TRBJ1-1
abundance: .
v_gene: TRBV30
CDR3nt: TGTGCCTGGAGTGCCGAGATACAGTGGGGTGGGGAAGCTTTCTTT
CDR3aa: CAWSAEIQWGGEAFF

d_gene: .
j_gene: TRBJ2-2
abundance: .
v_gene: TRBV6-1
CDR3nt: TGTGCCAGCAGTGATGTCAGGAGACCTAACACCGGGGAGCTGTTTTTT
CDR3aa: CASSDVRRPNTGELFF

d_gene: TRBD1
j_gene: TRBJ1-4
abundance: .
v_gene: TRBV6-1
CDR3nt: TGTGCCAGCAGTGAAAGGACAGGGGGGTCTCCTAATGAAAAACTGTTTTTT
CDR3aa: CASSERTGGSPNEKLFF

d_gene: .
j_gene: TRBJ1-5
abundance: .
v_gene: TRBV6-1
CDR3nt: TGTGCCAGCCGTATCAATCGGGGAACGGCTCAGCCCCAGCATTTT
CDR3aa: CASRINRGTAQPQHF

d_gene: .
j_gene: TRBJ1-2
abundance: few
v_gene: TRBV10-3
CDR3nt: TGTGCCATCAGTGAGTCTGACAGCCTAATCTATGGCTACACCTTC
CDR3aa: CAISESDSLIYGYTF

d_gene: TRBD1
j_gene: TRBJ1-5
abundance: .
v_gene: TRBV30
CDR3nt: TGTGCCTGGAGCCCGCTTGCGGACAGGTCCAACGAGCCCCAGCATTTT
CDR3aa: CAWSPLADRSNEPQHF

d_gene: .
j_gene: TRBJ2-1
abundance: .
v_gene: TRBV5-1
CDR3nt: TGCGCCAGCAGCTGCCCTACGTGCGGTGAGCAGTTCTTC
CDR3aa: CASSCPTCGEQFF

d_gene: TRBD2
j_gene: TRBJ2-7
abundance: .
v_gene: TRBV7-8
CDR3nt: TGTGCCAGCAGCTTCCCCGGGACTAGGCCCTACGAGCAGTACTTC
CDR3aa: CASSFPGTRPYEQYF

d_gene: TRBD1
j_gene: TRBJ2-7
abundance: few
v_gene: TRBV6-5
CDR3nt: TGTGCCAGCAGTTACACAGGGGCTCTCTCCTACGAGCAGTACTTC
CDR3aa: CASSYTGALSYEQYF

d_gene: TRBD2
j_gene: TRBJ2-3
abundance: .
v_gene: TRBV14
CDR3nt: TGTGCCAGCAGCCAAAGGGTCCGACTAGCGGGAACAGATACGCAGTATTTT
CDR3aa: CASSQRVRLAGTDTQYF

d_gene: .
j_gene: TRBJ1-6
abundance: .
v_gene: TRBV28
CDR3nt: TGTGCCAGCAGCCCCGCTGAGGGGACGGGGTCACCCCTCCACTTT
CDR3aa: CASSPAEGTGSPLHF

d_gene: .
j_gene: TRBJ2-3
abundance: .
v_gene: TRBV15
CDR3nt: TGTGCCACCAGCAGAGAGCTTGGGCGGGATACGCAGTATTTT
CDR3aa: CATSRELGRDTQYF

d_gene: .
j_gene: TRBJ1-2
abundance: .
v_gene: TRBV5-8
CDR3nt: TGTGCCAGCAGCCGGGGACATTCTAACTATGGCTACACCTTC
CDR3aa: CASSRGHSNYGYTF

d_gene: .
j_gene: TRBJ1-1
abundance: many
v_gene: TRBV12-5
CDR3nt: TGTGCTAGTGCCCCCGGCTGGGGGGGTTCTGAAGCTTTCTTT
CDR3aa: CASAPGWGGSEAFF

d_gene: TRBD1
j_gene: TRBJ1-1
abundance: few
v_gene: TRBV19
CDR3nt: TGTGCCAGTAGCGGACAGGTGGGGACTGAAGCTTTCTTT
CDR3aa: CASSGQVGTEAFF

d_gene: .
j_gene: TRBJ1-4
abundance: few
v_gene: TRBV27
CDR3nt: TGTGCCAGCAGTCCCCTAGCCATTAATGAAAAACTGTTTTTT
CDR3aa: CASSPLAINEKLFF

d_gene: TRBD1
j_gene: TRBJ2-1
abundance: once
v_gene: TRBV7-9
CDR3nt: TGTGCCAGCAGCCATACAGGGGGCGGGTCCTACAATGAGCAGTTCTTC
CDR3aa: CASSHTGGGSYNEQFF

d_gene: .
j_gene: TRBJ1-2
abundance: few
v_gene: TRBV19
CDR3nt: TGTGCCAGTACCTCGACAATAGGCTACACCTTC
CDR3aa: CASTSTIGYTF

d_gene: .
j_gene: TRBJ2-7
abundance: .
v_gene: TRBV28
CDR3nt: TGTGCCAGCAGTTTAGAGCCAGCCACCTACGAGCAGTACTTC
CDR3aa: CASSLEPATYEQYF

d_gene: TRBD2
j_gene: TRBJ2-2
abundance: .
v_gene: TRBV6-4
CDR3nt: TGTGCCAGCAGTCTAGCGGAGTTCACCGGGGAGCTGTTTTTT
CDR3aa: CASSLAEFTGELFF

d_gene: .
j_gene: TRBJ2-5
abundance: few
v_gene: TRBV11-2
CDR3nt: TGTGCCAGCACCCTAAGCGGGGAGACCCAGTACTTC
CDR3aa: CASTLSGETQYF

d_gene: TRBD1
j_gene: TRBJ2-7
abundance: .
v_gene: TRBV6-1
CDR3nt: TGTGCCAGCAGTGACAAACCGGGACAGGGGTACTACGAGCAGTACTTC
CDR3aa: CASSDKPGQGYYEQYF

d_gene: .
j_gene: TRBJ1-1
abundance: .
v_gene: TRBV5-4
CDR3nt: TGTGCCAGCAGCTTGGGTGGCAGGGACACTGAAGCTTTCTTT
CDR3aa: CASSLGGRDTEAFF

d_gene: .
j_gene: TRBJ2-7
abundance: .
v_gene: TRBV28
CDR3nt: TGTGCCAGCAGAACCTGGGGTAGGGGGAAGGGTGGCGAGCAGTACTTC
CDR3aa: CASRTWGRGKGGEQYF

d_gene: .
j_gene: TRBJ2-7
abundance: few
v_gene: TRBV18
CDR3nt: TGTGCCAGCTCACAAACACGCTACGAGCAGTACTTC
CDR3aa: CASSQTRYEQYF

d_gene: .
j_gene: TRBJ2-7
abundance: .
v_gene: TRBV30
CDR3nt: TGTGCCTGGAGTGTAGGCCTAGTCTCCACCTACGAGCAGTACTTC
CDR3aa: CAWSVGLVSTYEQYF

d_gene: TRBD1
j_gene: TRBJ1-1
abundance: .
v_gene: TRBV18
CDR3nt: TGTGCCAGCTCACCAATGGGACAGGGTACCACTGAAGCTTTCTTT
CDR3aa: CASSPMGQGTTEAFF

d_gene: TRBD1
j_gene: TRBJ2-7
abundance: .
v_gene: TRBV25-1
CDR3nt: TGTGCCAGCAGTGAAACCGGGACAGGGGCCTACGAGCAGTACTTC
CDR3aa: CASSETGTGAYEQYF

d_gene: .
j_gene: TRBJ1-5
abundance: few
v_gene: TRBV19
CDR3nt: TGTGCCAGTAGTATAGTGGGGTCGCCCCAGCATTTT
CDR3aa: CASSIVGSPQHF

d_gene: .
j_gene: TRBJ2-7
abundance: .
v_gene: TRBV12-5
CDR3nt: TGTGCTAGTGGTTTAAGGGACATGAGCTCCTACGAGCAGTACTTC
CDR3aa: CASGLRDMSSYEQYF

d_gene: .
j_gene: TRBJ2-7
abundance: .
v_gene: TRBV4-1
CDR3nt: TGCGCCAGCAGCCAAGATCTGGTCAGCAAACACGAGCAGTACTTC
CDR3aa: CASSQDLVSKHEQYF

d_gene: .
j_gene: TRBJ2-1
abundance: .
v_gene: TRBV9
CDR3nt: TGTGCCAGCAGCGTAACCAGCGCAAATGAGCAGTTCTTC
CDR3aa: CASSVTSANEQFF

d_gene: .
j_gene: TRBJ1-2
abundance: .
v_gene: TRBV7-2
CDR3nt: TGTGCCAGCAGCTTAGAATTGGAAAGGGGCTACACCTTC
CDR3aa: CASSLELERGYTF

d_gene: TRBD2
j_gene: TRBJ2-3
abundance: .
v_gene: TRBV7-8
CDR3nt: TGTGCCAGCAGCTCGACTAGCGGGGGGTCCTTTAGCACAGATACGCAGTATTTT
CDR3aa: CASSSTSGGSFSTDTQYF

d_gene: .
j_gene: TRBJ1-1
abundance: .
v_gene: TRBV11-3
CDR3nt: TGTGCCAGCAGCCCCTCGGGTCCGAACACTGAAGCTTTCTTT
CDR3aa: CASSPSGPNTEAFF

d_gene: .
j_gene: TRBJ1-2
abundance: .
v_gene: TRBV5-5
CDR3nt: TGTGCCAGCAGCTTGGTGATAGGCTATGGCTACACCTTC
CDR3aa: CASSLVIGYGYTF

d_gene: .
j_gene: TRBJ2-1
abundance: .
v_gene: TRBV7-6
CDR3nt: TGTGCCAGCAGCTTATATGTGTCTCCTTACGGGAGAGGGAATGAGCAGTTCTTC
CDR3aa: CASSLYVSPYGRGNEQFF

d_gene: .
j_gene: TRBJ2-6
abundance: .
v_gene: TRBV30
CDR3nt: TGTGCCTGGAGTAAGAAGGGGGACGGGGCCAACGTCCTGACTTTC
CDR3aa: CAWSKKGDGANVLTF